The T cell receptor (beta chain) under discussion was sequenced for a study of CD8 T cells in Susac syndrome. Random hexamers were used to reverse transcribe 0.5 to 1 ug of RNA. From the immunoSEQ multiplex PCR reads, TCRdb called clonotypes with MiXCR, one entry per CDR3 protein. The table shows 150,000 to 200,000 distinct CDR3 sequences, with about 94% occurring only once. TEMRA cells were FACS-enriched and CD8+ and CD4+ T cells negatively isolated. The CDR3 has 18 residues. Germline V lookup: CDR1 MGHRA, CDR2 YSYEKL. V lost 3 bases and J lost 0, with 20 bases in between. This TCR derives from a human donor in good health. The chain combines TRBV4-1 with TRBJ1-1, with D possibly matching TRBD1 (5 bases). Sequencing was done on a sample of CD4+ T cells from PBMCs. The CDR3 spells CASSQPRRMTAMNTEAFF. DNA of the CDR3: TGCGCCAGCAGCCAGCCCAGAAGAATGACAGCGATGAACACTGAAGCTTTCTTT.